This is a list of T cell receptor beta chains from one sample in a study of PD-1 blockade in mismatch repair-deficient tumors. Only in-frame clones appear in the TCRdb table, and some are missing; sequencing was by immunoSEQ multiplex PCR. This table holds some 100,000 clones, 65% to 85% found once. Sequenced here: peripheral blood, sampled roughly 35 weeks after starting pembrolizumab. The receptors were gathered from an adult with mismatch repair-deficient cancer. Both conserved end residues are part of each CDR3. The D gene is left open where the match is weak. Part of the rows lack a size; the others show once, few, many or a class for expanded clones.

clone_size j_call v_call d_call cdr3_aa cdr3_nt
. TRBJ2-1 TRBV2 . CASSVAASRNEQFF TGTGCCAGCAGTGTGGCTGCCTCGCGGAATGAGCAGTTCTTC
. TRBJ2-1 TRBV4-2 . CASSQDGMNEQFF TGTGCCAGCAGCCAAGATGGGATGAATGAGCAGTTCTTC
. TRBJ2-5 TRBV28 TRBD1 CASRPTGAETQYF TGTGCCAGCAGACCAACAGGGGCGGAGACCCAGTACTTC
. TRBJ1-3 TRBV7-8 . CASSLTEGNTIYF TGTGCCAGCAGCCTCACTGAGGGAAACACCATATATTTT
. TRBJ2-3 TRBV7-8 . CASSSTRVDTQYF TGTGCCAGCAGCTCCACTCGGGTAGATACGCAGTATTTT
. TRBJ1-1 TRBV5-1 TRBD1 CASSSLGTGWDTEAFF TGCGCCAGCAGCTCCCTGGGGACAGGGTGGGACACTGAAGCTTTCTTT
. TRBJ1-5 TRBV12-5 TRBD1 CASGLVLGTARNQPQHF TGTGCTAGTGGTTTGGTATTGGGGACAGCCAGAAATCAGCCCCAGCATTTT
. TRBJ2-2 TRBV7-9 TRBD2 CASSEGLADYTGELFF TGTGCCAGCAGCGAAGGACTAGCGGACTACACCGGGGAGCTGTTTTTT
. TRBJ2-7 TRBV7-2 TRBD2 CASSFGGTKLDEQYF TGTGCCAGCAGCTTTGGCGGGACTAAACTTGACGAGCAGTACTTC
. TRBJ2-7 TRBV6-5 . CASSYSSAPYEQYF TGTGCCAGCAGTTACTCGTCCGCCCCCTACGAGCAGTACTTC
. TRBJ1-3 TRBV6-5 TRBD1 CASSRDSYGNTIYF TGTGCCAGCAGTCGGGACAGTTACGGAAACACCATATATTTT
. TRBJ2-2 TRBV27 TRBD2 CASSPILAQENTGELFF TGTGCCAGCAGTCCGATACTAGCGCAAGAGAACACCGGGGAGCTGTTTTTT
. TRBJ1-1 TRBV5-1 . CASSLRQNMNTEAFF TGCGCCAGCAGCCTCAGACAGAACATGAACACTGAAGCTTTCTTT
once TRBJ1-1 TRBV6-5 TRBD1 CASSYDRGLRTEAFF TGTGCCAGCAGTTACGACAGGGGGCTAAGGACTGAAGCTTTCTTT
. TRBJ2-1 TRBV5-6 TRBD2 CASSLAGLAGNEQFF TGTGCCAGCAGCTTGGCAGGTCTAGCGGGAAATGAGCAGTTCTTC
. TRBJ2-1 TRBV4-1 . CASSQSVRNEQFF TGCGCCAGCAGCCAAAGCGTACGGAATGAGCAGTTCTTC
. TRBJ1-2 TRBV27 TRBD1 CASSPQPGTGYGYTF TGTGCCAGCAGTCCACAACCAGGGACAGGGTACGGCTACACCTTC
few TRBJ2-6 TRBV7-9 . CASSFQSPGANVLTF TGTGCCAGCAGCTTCCAATCCCCTGGGGCCAACGTCCTGACTTTC
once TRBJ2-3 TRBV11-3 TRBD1 CASSVGQGTDTQYF TGTGCCAGCAGCGTCGGACAGGGAACAGATACGCAGTATTTT
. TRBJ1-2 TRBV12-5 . CASGLVRFDRYYGYTF TGTGCTAGTGGTTTGGTCCGATTCGACAGGTACTATGGCTACACCTTC
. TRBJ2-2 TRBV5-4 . CASSVGRSTGELFF TGTGCCAGCAGCGTAGGACGTTCCACCGGGGAGCTGTTTTTT
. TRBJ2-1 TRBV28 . CASSFRRGGYNEQFF TGTGCCAGCAGTTTCCGTAGGGGCGGCTACAATGAGCAGTTCTTC
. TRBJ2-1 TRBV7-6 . CASSLGGGRTYNEQFF TGTGCCAGCAGCTTAGGTGGTGGACGGACCTACAATGAGCAGTTCTTC
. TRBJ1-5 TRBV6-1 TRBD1 CASRTGQPQHF TGTGCCAGCAGGACAGGGCAGCCCCAGCATTTT
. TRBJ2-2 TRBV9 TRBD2 CASSVDTSGSRTGELFF TGTGCCAGCAGCGTAGACACTAGCGGGAGTAGGACCGGGGAGCTGTTTTTT
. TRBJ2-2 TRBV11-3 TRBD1 CASSLRDRVVTGELFF TGTGCCAGCAGCCTCCGGGACAGGGTAGTAACCGGGGAGCTGTTTTTT
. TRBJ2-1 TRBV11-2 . CASRDTGEWYNEQFF TGTGCCAGCAGGGATACAGGAGAATGGTACAATGAGCAGTTCTTC
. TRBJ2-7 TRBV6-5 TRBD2 CASTQSTSGRKEQYF TGTGCCAGCACCCAGTCGACTAGCGGGAGAAAGGAGCAGTACTTC
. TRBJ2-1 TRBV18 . CASSPFELANEQFF TGTGCCAGCTCCCCGTTTGAACTAGCCAATGAGCAGTTCTTC
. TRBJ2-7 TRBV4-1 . CASSQGNSYEQYF TGCGCCAGCAGCCAAGGGAACAGCTACGAGCAGTACTTC
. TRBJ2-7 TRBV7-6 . CASSRDPGQTYEQYF TGTGCCAGCAGCCGGGACCCGGGCCAGACCTACGAGCAGTACTTC
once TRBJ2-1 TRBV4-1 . CASSHKEGGSGNSYNEQFF TGCGCCAGCAGCCATAAGGAGGGGGGCTCCGGAAACTCCTACAATGAGCAGTTCTTC
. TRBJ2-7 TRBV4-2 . CASSLIRGRGHEQYF TGTGCCAGCAGCTTGATCCGGGGGCGGGGGCACGAGCAGTACTTC
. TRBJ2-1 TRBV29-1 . CSVASSESYNEQFF TGCAGCGTTGCGTCTAGCGAATCCTACAATGAGCAGTTCTTC
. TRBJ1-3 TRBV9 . CASSPAPDRFSGNTIYF TGTGCCAGCAGCCCCGCCCCCGACAGATTCTCTGGAAACACCATATATTTT
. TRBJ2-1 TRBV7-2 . CASSPTGWRVQFF TGTGCCAGCAGCCCAACGGGATGGAGAGTACAGTTCTTC
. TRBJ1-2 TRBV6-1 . CASSHLNPSYGYTF TGTGCCAGCAGCCACCTAAACCCCTCCTATGGCTACACCTTC
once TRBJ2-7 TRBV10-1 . CASSPDPDRVYEQYF TGCGCCAGCAGTCCGGACCCCGATCGGGTCTACGAGCAGTACTTC
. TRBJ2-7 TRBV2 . CASSPGGRGEQYF TGTGCCAGCAGCCCCGGGGGGAGGGGGGAGCAGTACTTC
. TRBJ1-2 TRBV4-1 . CASSQATGNDYGYTF TGCGCCAGCAGCCAAGCAACAGGAAACGACTATGGCTACACCTTC
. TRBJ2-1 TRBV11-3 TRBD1 CASSQNRGYNEQFF TGTGCCAGCAGCCAGAACAGGGGCTACAATGAGCAGTTCTTC
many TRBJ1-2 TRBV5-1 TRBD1 CASTGTAPNYGYTF TGCGCCAGCACTGGGACAGCGCCTAACTATGGCTACACCTTC
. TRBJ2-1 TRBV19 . CASSSLTRNNEQFF TGTGCCAGTAGTAGCCTGACCCGAAACAATGAGCAGTTCTTC
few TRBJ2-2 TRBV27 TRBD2 CASRQREEETGELFF TGTGCCAGCAGACAGCGGGAGGAGGAGACCGGGGAGCTGTTTTTT
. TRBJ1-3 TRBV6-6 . CASSYVSNTIYF TGTGCCAGCAGTTACGTCAGTAACACCATATATTTT
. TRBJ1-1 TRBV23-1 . CASSHLLGADPIMNTEAFF TGCGCCAGCAGTCACTTGTTGGGGGCGGACCCAATTATGAACACTGAAGCTTTCTTT
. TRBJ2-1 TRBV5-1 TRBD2 CASSFWTSGQNEQFF TGCGCCAGCAGCTTCTGGACTAGCGGGCAGAATGAGCAGTTCTTC
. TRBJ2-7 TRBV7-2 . CASSLADEQYF TGTGCCAGCAGCTTAGCAGACGAGCAGTACTTC
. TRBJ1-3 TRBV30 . CAWSPSRNTIYF TGTGCCTGGAGTCCGAGCCGAAACACCATATATTTT
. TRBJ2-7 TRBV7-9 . CASSFSGDEQYF TGTGCCAGCAGCTTTTCCGGGGACGAGCAGTACTTC